This T cell receptor (beta chain) was sequenced during a study of OX40 agonist ivuxolimab in advanced cancers. For the study at large: The dose-escalation group included hepatocellular carcinoma, melanoma, renal cell carcinoma and head and neck cancer. Study-level findings and limits: The study did not work out the antigen specificity of the expanded peripheral T cells. Certain nonresponders likewise exhibited a low normalized T-cell clonal expansion.

V lost 7 bases and J lost 1, with 13 bases in between. This CDR3 is 14 amino acids long. Germline loops: CDR1 SEHNR, CDR2 FQNEAQ (reference sequence). On this clone: Its specificity is unknown.

Method: immunoSEQ multiplex PCR; TCRdb's copy keeps in-frame clones and lacks some. The sample lists under 95,000 clones, about 89% occurring once. The clonotype was recovered from an adult with an advanced solid tumor such as melanoma, head and neck, liver or kidney cancer. The rearrangement joins TRBV7-9 to TRBJ2-5; D is possibly TRBD2 (6 bases). The specimen was CD4+ or CD8+ T cells sorted from blood, collected in a trial of the OX40 agonist ivuxolimab. The CDR3 is CASNLPGLQETQYF. CDR3 bases: TGTGCCAGCAATTTACCGGGACTCCAAGAGACCCAGTACTTC.